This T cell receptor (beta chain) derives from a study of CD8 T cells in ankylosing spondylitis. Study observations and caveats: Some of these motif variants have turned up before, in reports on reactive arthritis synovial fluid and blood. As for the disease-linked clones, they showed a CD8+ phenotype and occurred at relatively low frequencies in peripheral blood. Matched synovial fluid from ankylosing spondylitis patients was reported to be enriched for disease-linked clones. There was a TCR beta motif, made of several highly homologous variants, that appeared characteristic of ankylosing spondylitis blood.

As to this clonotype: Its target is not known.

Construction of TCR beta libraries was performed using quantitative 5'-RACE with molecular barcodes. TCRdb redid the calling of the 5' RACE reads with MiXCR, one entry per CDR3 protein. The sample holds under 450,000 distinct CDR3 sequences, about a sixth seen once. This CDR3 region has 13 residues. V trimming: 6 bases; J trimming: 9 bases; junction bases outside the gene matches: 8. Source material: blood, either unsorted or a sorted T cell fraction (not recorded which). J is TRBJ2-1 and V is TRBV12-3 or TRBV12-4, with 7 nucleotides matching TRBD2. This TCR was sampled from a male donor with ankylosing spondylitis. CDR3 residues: CASSRLGGSEQFF. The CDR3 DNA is TGTGCCAGCAGCCGCTTGGGGGGGAGTGAGCAGTTCTTC.